This T cell receptor beta chain was recovered during a study of T-cell memory formation after mild COVID-19. V lost 8 bases and J lost 4, with 14 bases in between. CDR3 length equals 14 residues. Concerning this clonotype: No antigen is known for it.

Study-level points and caveats: Clones that got smaller from day 15 to 85 had even CD4/CD8, while clones growing later tipped toward CD4+. Certain responding clones were present in pre-infection memory, suggesting participation of cross-reactive memory.

TCRdb fed the 5' RACE reads into MiXCR, producing one record per CDR3 protein. Of around 410,000 distinct CDR3 sequences listed, under 25% are singletons. Material: PBMCs or a T cell subset sorted from them (not recorded which). The rearrangement uses TRBV12-3 or TRBV12-4 and TRBJ2-2; a possible D gene is TRBD2 (5 bases). The sequence was collected from an adult woman who had mild COVID-19 (a few samples of this study predate the infection). Cell type and time point are not known. This CDR3 is CASVDLEGTGELFF. For the CDR3, the DNA is TGTGCCAGCGTTGATCTCGAGGGCACCGGGGAGCTGTTTTTT.